What follows are 24 T cell receptor beta chains derived from one specimen sequenced in a study of identical twins. TCRdb analysed the 5' RACE reads with MiXCR anew, one entry per CDR3 protein. The sample consists of approximately 1.8 million distinct CDR3 sequences, around 29% of them appearing once. The sample consisted of cord blood. These receptors were collected from a newborn girl in good health.

This chain links TRBV12-3 or TRBV12-4 with TRBJ2-2; D perhaps matches TRBD1 (5 bases). The CDR3 contains 15 residues. Trimming took off 6 bases at V and 4 bases at J, with 15 bases between the two ends. The CDR3 nucleotides read TGTGCCAGCAGGTTCAACAGGACCCCCACCGGGGAGCTGTTTTTT. Translation: CASRFNRTPTGELFF.

Concerning this clonotype: This sequence may be a read error, since a much larger clone differs from it by one base. The rearrangement joins TRBV20-1 to TRBJ2-7; TRBD1 might be the D (6 bases). Between the trimmed V and J ends, which lost 5 bases and 2 bases, there was a span of 16 bases. The CDR3 loop spans 14 amino acids. The germline V gene encodes CDR1 DFQATT and CDR2 SNEGSKA (reference sequence). CDR3 sequence: CSAWGTGFPYEQYF. CDR3 nucleotides: TGCAGTGCTTGGGGCACAGGGTTTCCCTACGAGCAGTACTTC.

This clonotype was counted once. This sequence joins TRBV11-3 and TRBJ2-1; 9 positions match TRBD2. CDR1 SGHNT and CDR2 YENEEA come from the germline V gene. V lost 5 bases, J lost 4 bases, and 12 bases stayed unmatched. This CDR3 is built from 17 residues. The CDR3 DNA is TGTGCCAGCAGCCCCGGACTAGCGTGGGGCCCTTACAATGAGCAGTTCTTC. Its translation is CASSPGLAWGPYNEQFF.

This clonotype was counted many times. V usage is TRBV28 and J usage is TRBJ2-3, with a possible D match to TRBD1 (6 bases). Trimming left V 2 bases short and J 0 bases short, with 15 bases between. The germline V gene has CDR1 MDHEN and CDR2 SYDVKM. The CDR3 is 17 residues long. The CDR3 DNA sequence: TGTGCCAGCAGTTTAACCCCGACAGGTTCTAGCACAGATACGCAGTATTTT. Translation: CASSLTPTGSSTDTQYF.

This clonotype was seen a handful of times. The V call is TRBV12-3 or TRBV12-4, the J call TRBJ1-2; maybe TRBD1 (6 bases). The CDR3 length is 14 residues. The ends were cut back, 5 bases at V and 6 bases at J, with 16 bases in the middle. CDR3 DNA sequence: TGTGCCAGCAGTCTGAGGGGGTCGTGGGATGGCTACACCTTC. The encoded protein is CASSLRGSWDGYTF.

This chain uses TRBV29-1 with TRBJ2-5; no firm D call. Deletions cut 7 bases from V and 4 bases from J, with 10 bases between. In germline, CDR1 is SQVTM, CDR2 ANQGSEA. The CDR3 sequence is 11 residues long. The CDR3 DNA sequence: TGCAGCGGCGAGTTGGGAGAGACCCAGTACTTC. Translated: CSGELGETQYF.

This clonotype was recorded only once. The chain carries TRBV20-1 and TRBJ1-5; 11 bases fit TRBD1. Germline-derived CDR1 and CDR2 are DFQATT and SNEGSKA (reference sequence). The CDR3 runs 17 residues. Trimming cost V 2 bases and J 2 bases; bases outside gene matches: 8. This chain's CDR3 is CSARTRTGGLRNQPQHF. The CDR3 nucleotides read TGCAGTGCTAGAACCCGGACAGGGGGCTTGCGCAATCAGCCCCAGCATTTT.

V is TRBV6-6 and J is TRBJ1-2; no definite D call. The CDR3 sequence is 16 residues long. The germline V gene has CDR1 MNHNY and CDR2 SVGAGI (reference sequence). V lost 0 bases, J lost 2 bases, and 13 bases lay in between. This CDR3 is CASSYSDWEGNYGYTF. CDR3 in DNA: TGTGCCAGCAGTTACTCAGACTGGGAAGGAAACTATGGCTACACCTTC.

This clonotype was counted only a few times. The gene calls are TRBV12-3 or TRBV12-4 and TRBJ2-7; 13 nucleotides match TRBD2. Trimming at V came to 1 base and at J to 4 bases, leaving 10 bases not matched to a gene. CDR3 size: 18 residues. This chain's CDR3 is CASSLVRTSGGPRYEQYF. CDR3 coding DNA: TGTGCCAGCAGTTTAGTGAGGACTAGCGGGGGTCCTCGGTACGAGCAGTACTTC.

This clonotype was picked up a small number of times. The chain has TRBV7-2 and TRBJ1-2; TRBD1 aligns across 9 bases. V lost 0 bases to trimming and J lost 3 bases; unmatched junction nucleotides: 5. Germline V gene data show CDR1 as SGHTA and CDR2 as FQGNSA. This CDR3 has 16 residues. Written as DNA, the CDR3 is TGTGCCAGCAGCTTAGCGATGGGACAGGGAGACTATGGCTACACCTTC. Amino acids: CASSLAMGQGDYGYTF.

V and J are TRBV20-1 and TRBJ2-7; 7 nucleotides align to TRBD2. This CDR3 contains 15 residues. CDR1 and CDR2 (germline): DFQATT, SNEGSKA (reference sequence). J lost 4 bases, V lost 0 bases, and 9 bases had no gene match. The CDR3: CSARDLASGSYEQYF. The CDR3 DNA sequence: TGCAGTGCTAGAGATCTGGCTAGCGGTTCGTACGAGCAGTACTTC.

At least ten counts were recorded for this clonotype. The chain combines TRBV12-3 or TRBV12-4 with TRBJ2-7; possible D gene TRBD1, 6 bases. The CDR3 contains 13 residues. With 6 bases removed from V and 1 base from J, the gap between germline ends came to 10 bases. CDR3 residues: CASRATGSYEQYF. CDR3 DNA: TGTGCCAGCAGGGCCACAGGGTCCTACGAGCAGTACTTC.

Details on this clonotype: A read error may explain this, as a much larger clone is one base away. V gene TRBV29-1 combines with J gene TRBJ2-3; D possibly uses TRBD1 or TRBD2 (5 bases each). The CDR3 loop spans 10 amino acids. CDR1 and CDR2 (germline): SQVTM, ANQGSEA. CDR3 sequence: CSVRGDTRYF. The CDR3 nucleotides read TGCAGCGTAAGGGGAGATACGCGGTATTTT.

In this sample, this clonotype turned up many times. The chain links TRBV9 to TRBJ2-1; possible D gene TRBD1, 7 bases. Germline lookup yields CDR1 SGDLS and CDR2 YYNGEE. The CDR3 runs 16 residues. V lost 0 bases to trimming and J lost 4 bases, with 14 bases between them. The CDR3 DNA sequence: TGTGCCAGCAGCGTAGAGATCAGGGGGGCGTACAATGAGCAGTTCTTC. This translates into CASSVEIRGAYNEQFF.

The chain recombines TRBV5-1 with TRBJ2-5; D gene ambiguous. V was pared by 1 base and J by 5 bases, with 15 bases between. From germline, CDR1 is SGHRS and CDR2 YFSETQ. This CDR3 has 15 residues. The CDR3 DNA follows: TGCGCCAGCAGCTTGCCCCAACTAAGTCAGGAGACCCAGTACTTC. It translates to CASSLPQLSQETQYF.

This chain joins TRBV20-1 and TRBJ1-6; D perhaps matches TRBD1 (5 bases). Trimming removed 6 bases from V and 12 bases from J, with 12 bases in between. The CDR3 consists of 11 residues. The germline V gene encodes CDR1 DFQATT and CDR2 SNEGSKA (reference sequence). The CDR3 nucleotides are TGCAGTGCCACAGGCTATTTACCCCTCCACTTT. Amino acid sequence: CSATGYLPLHF.

The chain links TRBV24-1 to TRBJ2-1; 8 bases are a match to TRBD2. V was pared by 4 bases and J by 5 bases, with 9 bases of the junction left unmatched. Germline assignment: CDR1 KGHDR and CDR2 SFDVKD. CDR3 length: 16 residues. The CDR3 sequence is CATSDFPGLDDNEQFF. DNA of the CDR3: TGTGCCACCAGTGACTTTCCGGGACTAGACGACAATGAGCAGTTCTTC.

The rearrangement links TRBV29-1 to TRBJ1-1; perhaps TRBD1 as D (5 bases). Per the germline V gene, CDR1 is SQVTM and CDR2 is ANQGSEA. CDR3 length: 14 amino acids. V was pared by 5 bases and J by 4 bases, with 17 bases between. CDR3 nucleotides: TGCAGCGTTCTCGGGGGGGATGCGGGCACTGAAGCTTTCTTT. This translates into CSVLGGDAGTEAFF.

This clonotype came up once. V and J are TRBV20-1 and TRBJ1-3; possibly TRBD1 for D (5 bases). Per germline, CDR1 DFQATT and CDR2 SNEGSKA (reference sequence). The CDR3 totals 13 residues. Trimming left V 6 bases short and J 4 bases short, with 13 bases between. CDR3 in DNA: TGCAGTGCCTCTGGGGGGTGGGGAAACACCATATATTTT. Translating it yields CSASGGWGNTIYF.

This clonotype has more than one count but fewer than ten. The CDR3 loop reads CASSRDWAAFYEQYF. In nucleotides, the CDR3 is TGTGCCAGCAGCCGCGACTGGGCGGCGTTCTACGAGCAGTACTTC. This chain uses TRBV4-2 with TRBJ2-7; unclear D gene. Trimming pared 4 bases from V and 3 bases from J, leaving 16 bases between. Germline V gene data show CDR1 as LGHNA and CDR2 as YNFKEQ. The CDR3 is 15 residues long.

The DNA of the CDR3 is TGCAGTGCTAGCTGTACCGGGACTAGCGGGAGGAATTTTACAGATACGCAGTATTTT. Its protein product is CSASCTGTSGRNFTDTQYF. V is TRBV20-1 and J is TRBJ2-3; 15 bases agree with TRBD2. Per germline, CDR1 DFQATT and CDR2 SNEGSKA (reference sequence). The CDR3 has 19 residues. J lost 3 bases, V lost 3 bases, and 13 bases had no gene match.

CDR3 in DNA: TGTGCCAGCGGGTGGGTCGGTCAGCCCCAGCATTTT. Protein sequence: CASGWVGQPQHF. V gene TRBV2 combines with J gene TRBJ1-5, with no clear D. From germline, CDR1 is SNHLY and CDR2 FYNNEI. Trimming pared 8 bases from V and 6 bases from J, leaving 11 bases between. The CDR3 extends over 12 amino acids.

This clonotype came up a few times. The chain couples TRBV10-3 to TRBJ2-7, with 7 bases matching TRBD1. Germline CDR1 reads ENHRY; CDR2 reads SYGVKD. This CDR3 comprises 12 residues. As DNA, the CDR3 is TGTGGGACAGGCCGTTCCTACAATGAGCAGTACTTC. Translation: CGTGRSYNEQYF.

The chain links TRBV20-1 to TRBJ2-3; TRBD2 aligns across 11 bases. The germline gives CDR1 DFQATT, CDR2 SNEGSKA (reference sequence). The CDR3 contains 19 residues. V lost 4 bases to trimming and J lost 0 bases; unmatched junction nucleotides: 15. In nucleotides, the CDR3 is TGCAGTGCTACAGGGACCGGGACTAGCGGAAAGGGGAGCACAGATACGCAGTATTTT. Its translation: CSATGTGTSGKGSTDTQYF.